The 20 T cell receptor beta chains listed next were all sequenced from one sample in a study of post-analysis software for immune sequencing data. These TCRs are of unknown antigen specificity. Unique molecular identifiers had been added to the TCR beta cDNA libraries. TCRdb fed the PCR reads into MiXCR, producing one record per CDR3 protein. There are around 200,000 distinct CDR3 sequences in the sample; 29% occur only once, and nearly 3.5% lies in the top ten. Study observations and caveats: Roughly 5 TRBV segments, TRBV5-6, TRBV5-1 and TRBV20-1 among them, were found more frequent in patients than controls.

The sample consisted of blood. All receptors come from a girl between 2 and 17 years old with multiple sclerosis.

This clonotype was seen only a few times. The rearrangement links TRBV12-3 or TRBV12-4 to TRBJ1-5, with D unresolved. The CDR3 spans 14 residues. With 7 bases removed from V and 2 bases from J, the gap between germline ends came to 12 bases. CDR3 residues: CASTPGGGNQPQHF. The CDR3 nucleotides are TGTGCCAGCACCCCAGGCGGGGGCAATCAGCCCCAGCATTTT.

This clonotype was seen repeatedly, ten times or more. The chain couples TRBV5-5 to TRBJ2-1; 7 nucleotides match TRBD2. The germline gives CDR1 SGHKS, CDR2 YYEKEE (reference sequence). There are 14 residues in the CDR3. V shed 4 bases, J shed 4 bases, and the junction held 5 bases outside the gene matches. For the CDR3, the DNA is TGTGCCAGCAGCGTACATAGCGGGTACAATGAGCAGTTCTTC. Translating it yields CASSVHSGYNEQFF. The full variable domain, rest sourced from reference TRBV5-5 and TRBJ2-1, is DAGVTQSPTHLIKTRGQQVTLRCSPISGHKSVSWYQQVLGQGPQFIFQYYEKEERGRGNFPDRFSARQFPNYSSELNVNALLLGDSALYLCASSVHSGYNEQFFGPGTRLTVL.

As for this clonotype: Possible read error: a much larger clone is one base away. This chain joins TRBV20-1 and TRBJ1-5; D might be TRBD1 (5 bases). This CDR3 comprises 15 residues. V was shortened by 1 base and J by 2 bases, with 12 bases between the two germline ends. Germline-derived CDR1 and CDR2 are DFQATT and SNEGSKA (reference sequence). The CDR3 DNA follows: TGCAGTGCTAGAGCCTCCCGGGACCGCAATCAGCCCCAGCATTTT. It encodes CSARASRDRNQPQHF.

This clonotype has a count of ten or more. The chain carries TRBV6-1 and TRBJ2-7, with D perhaps given as TRBD1 or TRBD2 (5 bases each). The J call may be wrong; the DNA end is better matched by TRBJ2-5. The CDR3 is 13 amino acids. Germline V gene lookup returns CDR1 MNHNS and CDR2 SASEGT. The CDR3 DNA sequence: TGTGCCAGCAGTGAATCCCCCGGGGCGACCCAGTACTTC. It codes for CASSESPGATQYF.

Concerning this clonotype: Compared with germline, one end of the junction differs, possibly owing to a read error. The J gene is TRBJ2-3, the V gene TRBV19; D is undetermined. The CDR3 extends over 14 amino acids. Germline values: CDR1 LNHDA, CDR2 SQIVND (reference sequence). For the CDR3, the DNA is TGTGCCGGTAGTCCCGGGTGGATCACAGATACGCAGTATTTT. This sequence encodes CAGSPGWITDTQYF.

This clonotype occurred many times. The chain has TRBV5-1 and TRBJ2-1; 13 bases line up with TRBD2. With V trimmed by 4 bases and J by 7 bases, 2 bases remained unmatched. The V gene's germline CDR1 is SGHRS and CDR2 YFSETQ. There are 14 residues in the CDR3. The CDR3 loop is CASSALAGGNEQFF. The CDR3 nucleotides read TGCGCCAGCAGCGCACTAGCGGGAGGGAATGAGCAGTTCTTC.

The V and J genes are TRBV7-9 and TRBJ1-3; weak D call: TRBD1 (6 bases). Germline CDR1 reads SEHNR; CDR2 reads FQNEAQ (reference sequence). V lost 9 bases and J 3 bases, leaving 21 bases between the germline ends. The CDR3 spans 16 residues. The CDR3 region has the DNA TGTGCCAGTAGCCGACCCAGGGGAGTTATTGGAAACACCATATATTTT. It translates to CASSRPRGVIGNTIYF.

There are a few counts of this clonotype. This sequence joins TRBV14 and TRBJ1-2; TRBD1 is a possible D gene (6 bases). CDR1 is SGHDN and CDR2 is FVKESK in the germline V gene. V lost 3 bases and J lost 5, with 7 bases in between. This CDR3 region has 12 residues. The DNA of the CDR3 is TGTGCCAGCAGCCACGGGACATATGGCTACACCTTC. Its translation: CASSHGTYGYTF.

This clonotype was counted many times. V is TRBV12-3 or TRBV12-4 and J is TRBJ2-1; D perhaps matches TRBD1 (5 bases). This CDR3 region has 13 residues. V lost 6 bases, J lost 4 bases, and 10 bases lay in between. CDR3 sequence: CASSYDSYNEQFF. CDR3 in DNA: TGTGCCAGCAGCTACGACAGTTACAATGAGCAGTTCTTC.

This clonotype came up many times. This chain links TRBV5-6 with TRBJ2-1, with D hard to call. Germline loops: CDR1 SGHDT, CDR2 YYEEEE. This CDR3 region has 13 residues. V dropped 0 bases and J dropped 5 bases, with 6 bases sitting between them. Written as DNA, the CDR3 is TGTGCCAGCAGCTTGGTGGCAAACAATGAGCAGTTCTTC. Amino acids: CASSLVANNEQFF. The full variable domain, with the rest looked up from reference TRBV5-6 and TRBJ2-1, is DAGVTQSPTHLIKTRGQQVTLRCSPKSGHDTVSWYQQALGQGPQFIFQYYEEEERQRGNFPDRFSGHQFPNYSSELNVNALLLGDSALYLCASSLVANNEQFFGPGTRLTVL.

This clonotype was recorded once. Compared with germline, one end of the junction differs, possibly owing to a read error. V and J are TRBV7-3 and TRBJ2-1; 9 bases map to TRBD1. This CDR3 spans 13 amino acids. The germline V gene encodes CDR1 SGHTA and CDR2 FQGTGA. Written as DNA, the CDR3 is TGTGCCAGGAGCTTAGGAGGGACAGGGGAGCAGTTCTTC. It specifies CARSLGGTGEQFF.

In regard to this clonotype: One end of the junction is discordant with germline, which a read error may explain. The CDR3 sequence is CAGSLVGGAGGTDTQYF. The CDR3 bases are TGCGCCGGCAGCTTGGTAGGAGGGGCCGGTGGCACAGATACGCAGTATTTT. The rearrangement joins TRBV5-1 to TRBJ2-3; TRBD2 might be the D (6 bases). Germline V lookup: CDR1 SGHRS, CDR2 YFSETQ. The CDR3 sequence is 17 residues long.

In its sample, this clonotype was seen many times. This sequence joins TRBV29-1 and TRBJ1-5; D gene unclear. CDR3 size: 13 residues. Deletions cut 3 bases from V and 6 bases from J, with 12 bases between. CDR1 and CDR2 from the germline V gene are SQVTM and ANQGSEA. The CDR3 protein is CSVEGEEGQPQHF. CDR3 nucleotides: TGCAGCGTTGAGGGAGAGGAGGGTCAGCCCCAGCATTTT.

V usage is TRBV4-2 and J usage is TRBJ2-4; D not resolved. The end of the DNA is better explained by TRBJ2-5, so the J call may be wrong. CDR3 length: 13 amino acids. Germline lookup yields CDR1 LGHNA and CDR2 YNFKEQ. This CDR3 is CASSQDFQETQYF. CDR3 DNA sequence: TGTGCCAGCAGCCAAGACTTTCAAGAGACCCAGTACTTC.

The genes are TRBV28 and TRBJ1-2; 8 nucleotides line up with TRBD1. Unmatched junction bases numbered 7, after V lost 8 bases and J lost 2 bases. Germline V lookup: CDR1 MDHEN, CDR2 SYDVKM. The CDR3 spans 14 residues. The CDR3 here is CASSRTGPNYGYTF. In DNA form, the CDR3 reads TGTGCCAGCTCAAGGACAGGGCCAAACTATGGCTACACCTTC.

This clonotype was detected many times. The chain joins TRBV20-1 to TRBJ2-1; 10 bases match TRBD2. This CDR3 is built from 15 residues. With V trimmed by 1 base and J by 5 bases, 5 bases remained unmatched. Germline V gene lookup returns CDR1 DFQATT and CDR2 SNEGSKA (reference sequence). CDR3 in amino acids: CSARAASGSDNEQFF. CDR3 DNA: TGCAGTGCTAGAGCCGCTAGCGGGAGTGACAATGAGCAGTTCTTC.

This clonotype showed up many times. The CDR3 sequence is CSAAERWYTEAFF. The CDR3 nucleotides are TGCAGTGCCGCGGAACGGTGGTACACTGAAGCTTTCTTT. V usage is TRBV20-1 and J usage is TRBJ1-1; unclear D gene. Trimming took 6 bases from V and 3 from J, leaving 14 bases between them. CDR1 and CDR2 from the germline V gene are DFQATT and SNEGSKA (reference sequence). This CDR3 comprises 13 residues.

This clonotype has a handful of counts. This sequence joins TRBV18 and TRBJ2-7; perhaps TRBD2 as D (5 bases). The J call may be faulty, since TRBJ2-5 better matches the DNA end. Germline CDR1 and CDR2: KGHSH and LQKENI. This CDR3 is 14 amino acids long. The CDR3 loop is CASSPSRGRGTQYF. The CDR3 DNA follows: TGTGCCAGCTCACCGTCCCGTGGACGGGGGACCCAGTACTTC.

V and J are TRBV28 and TRBJ2-7; unclear D gene. There are 12 residues in the CDR3. Looked up from germline, CDR1 is MDHEN and CDR2 is SYDVKM. The V end lost 6 bases, the J end lost 2 bases, and 8 bases lay between the germline ends. CDR3 coding DNA: TGTGCCAGCAGCATTGGGACCTACGAGCAGTACTTC. It is translated as CASSIGTYEQYF.

The genes are TRBV6-1 and TRBJ1-2; 7 bases fit TRBD1. J was trimmed by 5 bases and V by 4 bases; bases with no gene match: 10. This CDR3 is 15 amino acids long. Germline CDR1 is MNHNS and CDR2 is SASEGT. The CDR3 region has the DNA TGTGCCAGCAGTGCCTCCGGGACAGTAGTTTATGGCTACACCTTC. This translates into CASSASGTVVYGYTF.